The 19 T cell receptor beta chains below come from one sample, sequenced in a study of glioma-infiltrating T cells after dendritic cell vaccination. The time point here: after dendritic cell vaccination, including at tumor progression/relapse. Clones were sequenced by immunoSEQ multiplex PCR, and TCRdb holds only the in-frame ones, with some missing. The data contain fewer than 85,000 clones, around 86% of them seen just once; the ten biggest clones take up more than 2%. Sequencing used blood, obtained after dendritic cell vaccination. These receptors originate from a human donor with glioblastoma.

The CDR3 reads CASSLGAPNTGELFF. The CDR3 nucleotides are TGTGCCAGCAGCTTGGGGGCCCCGAACACCGGGGAGCTGTTTTTT. The chain joins TRBV5-4 to TRBJ2-2; D unclear. CDR1 is SGHNT, CDR2 YYREEE, per germline (reference sequence). This CDR3 is 15 amino acids long. The ends were cut back, 0 bases at V and 0 bases at J, with 6 bases in the middle.

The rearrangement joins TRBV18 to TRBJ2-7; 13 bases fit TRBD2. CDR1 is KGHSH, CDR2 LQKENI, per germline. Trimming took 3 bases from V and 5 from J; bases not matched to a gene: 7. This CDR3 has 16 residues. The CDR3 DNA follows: TGTGCCAGCTCACCCCCCGGACTAGCGGGAGCCCACGAGCAGTACTTC. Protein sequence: CASSPPGLAGAHEQYF.

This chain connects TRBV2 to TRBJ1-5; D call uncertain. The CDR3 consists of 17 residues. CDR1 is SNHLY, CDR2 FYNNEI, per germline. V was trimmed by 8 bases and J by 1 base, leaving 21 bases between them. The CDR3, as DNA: TGTGCCAGCGGAAGAGGCATCGGGGTGAGGAGCAATCAGCCCCAGCATTTT. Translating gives CASGRGIGVRSNQPQHF. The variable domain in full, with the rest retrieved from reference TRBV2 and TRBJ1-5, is EPEVTQTPSHQVTQMGQEVILRCVPISNHLYFYWYRQILGQKVEFLVSFYNNEISEKSEIFDDQFSVERPDGSNFTLKIRSTKLEDSAMYFCASGRGIGVRSNQPQHFGDGTRLSIL.

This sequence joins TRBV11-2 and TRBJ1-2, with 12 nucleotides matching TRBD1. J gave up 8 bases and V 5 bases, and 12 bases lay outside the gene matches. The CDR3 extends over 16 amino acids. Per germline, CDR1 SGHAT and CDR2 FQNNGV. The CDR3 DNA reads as TGTGCCAGCAGCATAATAGGGACAGGGGGCTTGGGCGGCTACACCTTC. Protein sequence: CASSIIGTGGLGGYTF.

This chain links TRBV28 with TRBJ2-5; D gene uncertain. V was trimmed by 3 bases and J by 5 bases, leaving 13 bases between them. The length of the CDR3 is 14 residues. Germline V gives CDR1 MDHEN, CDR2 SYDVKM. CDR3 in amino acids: CASSFNVGVETQYF. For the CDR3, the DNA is TGTGCCAGCAGTTTTAACGTCGGAGTGGAGACCCAGTACTTC.

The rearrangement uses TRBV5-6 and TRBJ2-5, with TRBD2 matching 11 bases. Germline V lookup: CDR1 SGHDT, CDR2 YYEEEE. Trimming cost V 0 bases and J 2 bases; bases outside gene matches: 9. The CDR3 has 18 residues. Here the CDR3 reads CASSLVPASGGIQETQYF. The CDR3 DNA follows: TGTGCCAGCAGCTTGGTCCCCGCTAGCGGGGGGATTCAAGAGACCCAGTACTTC.

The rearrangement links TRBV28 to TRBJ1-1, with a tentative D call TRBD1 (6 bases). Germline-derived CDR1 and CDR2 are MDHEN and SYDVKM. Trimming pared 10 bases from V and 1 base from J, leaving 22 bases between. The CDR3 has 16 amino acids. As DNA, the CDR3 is TGTGCCATCAGGGTACAGGGTAAAGGTAGGAACACTGAAGCTTTCTTT. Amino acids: CAIRVQGKGRNTEAFF.

The CDR3 loop is CASSFMGRDEAFF. CDR3 in DNA: TGTGCCAGCAGTTTTATGGGGCGGGATGAAGCTTTCTTT. J is TRBJ1-1 and V is TRBV28; TRBD1 might be the D (5 bases). Germline V gene lookup returns CDR1 MDHEN and CDR2 SYDVKM. This CDR3 has 13 amino acids. The V end lost 3 bases, the J end lost 7 bases, and 12 bases lay between the germline ends.

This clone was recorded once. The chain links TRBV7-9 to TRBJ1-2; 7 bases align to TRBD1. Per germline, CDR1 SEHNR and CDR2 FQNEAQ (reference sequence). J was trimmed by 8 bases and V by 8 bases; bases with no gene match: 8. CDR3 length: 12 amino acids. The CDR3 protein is CASESGGDGYTF. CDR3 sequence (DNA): TGTGCCAGCGAGTCAGGGGGTGACGGCTACACCTTC.

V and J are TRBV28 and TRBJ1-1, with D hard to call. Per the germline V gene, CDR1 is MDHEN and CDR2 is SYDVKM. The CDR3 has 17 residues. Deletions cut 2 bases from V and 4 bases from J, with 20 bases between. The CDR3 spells CASSLRVLGVRGTEAFF. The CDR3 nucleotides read TGTGCCAGCAGTTTAAGGGTCCTCGGGGTACGAGGCACTGAAGCTTTCTTT.

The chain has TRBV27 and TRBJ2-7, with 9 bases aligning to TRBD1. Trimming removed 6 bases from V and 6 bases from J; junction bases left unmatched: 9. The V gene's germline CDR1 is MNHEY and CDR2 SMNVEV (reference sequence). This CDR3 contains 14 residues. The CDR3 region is CASSPPDRGPEQYF. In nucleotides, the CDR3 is TGTGCCAGCAGCCCCCCGGACAGGGGACCCGAGCAGTACTTC.

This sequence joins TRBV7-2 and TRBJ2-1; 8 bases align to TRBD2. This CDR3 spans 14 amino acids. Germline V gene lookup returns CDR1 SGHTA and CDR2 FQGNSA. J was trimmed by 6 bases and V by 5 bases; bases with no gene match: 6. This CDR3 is CASSRTSRSNEQFF. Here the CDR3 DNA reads TGTGCCAGCAGCCGGACTAGCCGAAGCAATGAGCAGTTCTTC.

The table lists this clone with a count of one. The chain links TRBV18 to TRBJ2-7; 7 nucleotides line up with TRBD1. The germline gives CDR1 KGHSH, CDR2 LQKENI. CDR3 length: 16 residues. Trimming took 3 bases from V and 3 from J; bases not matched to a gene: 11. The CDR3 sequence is CASSPPLVRDSYEQYF. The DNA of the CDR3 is TGTGCCAGCTCACCCCCGTTAGTTCGGGACAGCTACGAGCAGTACTTC. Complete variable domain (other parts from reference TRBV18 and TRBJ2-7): NAGVMQNPRHLVRRRGQEARLRCSPMKGHSHVYWYRQLPEEGLKFMVYLQKENIIDESGMPKERFSAEFPKEGPSILRIQQVVRGDSAAYFCASSPPLVRDSYEQYFGPGTRLTVT.

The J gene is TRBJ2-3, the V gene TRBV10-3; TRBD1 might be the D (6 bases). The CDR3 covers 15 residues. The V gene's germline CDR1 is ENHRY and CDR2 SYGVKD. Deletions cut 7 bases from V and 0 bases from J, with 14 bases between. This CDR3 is CAITEGHPSTDTQYF. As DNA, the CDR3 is TGTGCCATCACCGAGGGACACCCAAGCACAGATACGCAGTATTTT.

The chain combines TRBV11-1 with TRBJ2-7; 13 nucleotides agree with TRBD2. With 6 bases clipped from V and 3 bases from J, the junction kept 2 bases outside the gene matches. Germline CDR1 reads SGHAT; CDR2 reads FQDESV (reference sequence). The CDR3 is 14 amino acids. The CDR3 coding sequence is TGTGCCAGCAGTTGGACTAGCGGGAGCTACGAGCAGTACTTC. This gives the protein CASSWTSGSYEQYF.

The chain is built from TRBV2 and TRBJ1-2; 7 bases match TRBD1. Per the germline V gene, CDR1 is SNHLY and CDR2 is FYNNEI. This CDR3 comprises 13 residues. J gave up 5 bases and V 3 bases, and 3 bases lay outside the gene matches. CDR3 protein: CASSEGTDYGYTF. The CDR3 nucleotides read TGTGCCAGCAGTGAGGGGACAGATTATGGCTACACCTTC.

The CDR3 protein is CATWVEGGYTF. Written as DNA, the CDR3 is TGTGCCACCTGGGTCGAGGGTGGCTACACCTTC. The chain has TRBV15 and TRBJ1-2; no definite D call. Germline-derived CDR1 and CDR2 are LNHNV and YYDKDF (reference sequence). This CDR3 has 11 residues. V lost 8 bases and J 7 bases, leaving 11 bases between the germline ends.

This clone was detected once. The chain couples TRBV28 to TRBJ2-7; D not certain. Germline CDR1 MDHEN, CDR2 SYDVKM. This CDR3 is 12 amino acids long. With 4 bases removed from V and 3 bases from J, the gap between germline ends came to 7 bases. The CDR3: CASSSAGYEQYF. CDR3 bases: TGTGCCAGCAGTTCGGCAGGCTACGAGCAGTACTTC.

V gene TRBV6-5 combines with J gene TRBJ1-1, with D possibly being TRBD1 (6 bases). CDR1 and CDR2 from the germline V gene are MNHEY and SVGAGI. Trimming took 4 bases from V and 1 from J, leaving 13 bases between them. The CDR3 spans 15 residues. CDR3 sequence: CASSSVKTGNTEAFF. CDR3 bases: TGTGCCAGCAGTTCTGTAAAGACAGGGAACACTGAAGCTTTCTTT.